The subject of this entry is one T cell receptor (beta chain). Its antigen is undetermined. A read error is possible here, since a much larger clone lies one base away. Treatment described: roughly ten-day PBMC culture with coronavirus spike peptide pools or control peptides (ViraFEST assay). This record comes from a study of vaccination and CD4 T cells after COVID-19. Scientists ran DNA taken from cultured CD4+ T cells through the Oncomine TCR Beta short-read assay for sequencing. TCRdb used MiXCR to reprocess the PCR reads, holding one entry per CDR3 protein. The sample consists of approximately 12,000 distinct CDR3 sequences, over 60% of them appearing once. CDR1 LNHDA and CDR2 SQIVND come from the germline V gene (reference sequence). This CDR3 is built from 16 residues. Trimming at V came to 6 bases and at J to 6 bases, leaving 11 bases not matched to a gene.

The specimen was CD4+ T cells from blood, cultured in vitro. This sequence originates from a human donor who had recovered from COVID-19. This chain connects TRBV19 to TRBJ2-2; 9 bases line up with TRBD2. The CDR3 sequence is CASSRQREVDAGELFF. The DNA for the CDR3 is TGTGCCAGTAGCCGCCAGCGGGAGGTTGACGCCGGGGAGCTGTTTTTT.